The 16 T cell receptor beta chains below were found in one sample sequenced in a study of cytomegalovirus exposure and HLA in healthy donors. Profiling relied on immunoSEQ multiplex PCR, and the TCRdb table lists in-frame clones only, not all of them. Found here are about 330,000 clones, approximately 86% of them singletons; the top ten hold approximately 1.1%. Material for sequencing was PBMCs. The receptors stem from a woman aged 25 to 39 in good health and CMV-seropositive.

The V call is TRBV15, the J call TRBJ2-7, with D perhaps being TRBD1 or TRBD2 (5 bases each). The CDR3 has 13 residues. The V and J ends lost 7 bases and 2 bases respectively, with 12 bases between them. CDR1 is LNHNV and CDR2 is YYDKDF in the germline V gene (reference sequence). The DNA of the CDR3 is TGTGCCACCAACCGGGACGGAACCTACGAGCAGTACTTC. This codes for CATNRDGTYEQYF.

The chain carries TRBV27 and TRBJ2-1; 11 nucleotides line up with TRBD2. The germline CDR1 and CDR2 sequences are MNHEY and SMNVEV (reference sequence). V lost 5 bases, J lost 7 bases, and 7 bases stayed unmatched. CDR3 length: 15 residues. The CDR3 coding sequence is TGTGCCAGCAGTCTAGCGGGAGGCATAAGGAATGAGCAGTTCTTC. Translating gives CASSLAGGIRNEQFF.

This clone was counted once. The V gene is TRBV11-2, the J gene TRBJ1-2; D call uncertain. The CDR3 has 16 residues. The ends were cut back, 1 base at V and 4 bases at J, with 16 bases in the middle. Germline values: CDR1 SGHAT, CDR2 FQNNGV. CDR3 loop: CASSLGSASITYGYTF. CDR3 DNA sequence: TGTGCCAGCAGCTTAGGTTCTGCCAGTATTACCTATGGCTACACCTTC. The whole variable domain, remainder taken from reference TRBV11-2 and TRBJ1-2, is EAGVAQSPRYKIIEKRQSVAFWCNPISGHATLYWYQQILGQGPKLLIQFQNNGVVDDSQLPKDRFSAERLKGVDSTLKIQPAKLEDSAVYLCASSLGSASITYGYTFGSGTRLTVV.

The rearrangement joins TRBV9 to TRBJ1-1; D gene ambiguous. This CDR3 spans 15 amino acids. Germline-derived CDR1 and CDR2 are SGDLS and YYNGEE. V shed 0 bases and J shed 1 base, with 10 bases lying between them. In nucleotides, the CDR3 is TGTGCCAGCAGCGTAGCTACTCTGGGGAACACTGAAGCTTTCTTT. Amino acids: CASSVATLGNTEAFF.

The gene calls are TRBV19 and TRBJ1-1; 8 positions match TRBD1. CDR1 is LNHDA and CDR2 is SQIVND in the germline V gene (reference sequence). This CDR3 comprises 14 residues. V lost 6 bases to trimming and J lost 4 bases; unmatched junction nucleotides: 7. This CDR3 reads CASSISTGVTEAFF. Here the CDR3 DNA reads TGTGCCAGTAGCATTTCGACAGGGGTCACTGAAGCTTTCTTT. The whole variable domain, filled in from reference TRBV19 and TRBJ1-1, reads DGGITQSPKYLFRKEGQNVTLSCEQNLNHDAMYWYRQDPGQGLRLIYYSQIVNDFQKGDIAEGYSVSREKKESFPLTVTSAQKNPTAFYLCASSISTGVTEAFFGQGTRLTVV.

The V gene is TRBV28, the J gene TRBJ2-7, with a tentative D call TRBD2 (6 bases). Germline CDR1 reads MDHEN; CDR2 reads SYDVKM. The CDR3 covers 16 residues. Between the trimmed V and J ends, which lost 5 bases and 0 bases, there was a span of 17 bases. CDR3 protein: CASSPRGGAGSYEQYF. Written as DNA, the CDR3 is TGTGCCAGCAGTCCCCGTGGGGGAGCGGGCTCCTACGAGCAGTACTTC.

The V gene is TRBV5-1, the J gene TRBJ2-7; 8 bases match TRBD2. The CDR3 has 16 residues. Germline V CDR1 and CDR2: SGHRS, YFSETQ. The V segment lost 6 bases and the J segment 2 bases; nucleotides outside the gene matches: 13. The DNA for the CDR3 is TGCGCCAGCAACCCAGCGGGGGTCTCCGGTACCTACGAGCAGTACTTC. Its protein product is CASNPAGVSGTYEQYF.

In its sample, this clone was seen a few times. The chain is built from TRBV28 and TRBJ1-1; D is possibly TRBD1 (5 bases). The CDR3 loop spans 12 amino acids. V was shortened by 6 bases and J by 5 bases, with 10 bases between the two germline ends. Germline V gives CDR1 MDHEN, CDR2 SYDVKM. CDR3 in amino acids: CASSKGVTEAFF. The CDR3 nucleotides read TGTGCCAGCAGCAAAGGGGTGACTGAAGCTTTCTTT.

This clone is a singleton in its sample. The CDR3 coding sequence is TGTGCCAGCAGTGACTTGTCGCAAGAGACCCAGTACTTC. This sequence encodes CASSDLSQETQYF. The chain combines TRBV6-1 with TRBJ2-5; D gene uncertain. The CDR3 extends over 13 amino acids. The germline V gene has CDR1 MNHNS and CDR2 SASEGT. With 3 bases removed from V and 2 bases from J, the gap between germline ends came to 7 bases.

This sequence joins TRBV6-4 and TRBJ1-2; D not certain. This CDR3 is built from 14 residues. V lost 2 bases, J lost 7 bases, and 14 bases lay in between. The V gene's germline CDR1 is MRHNA and CDR2 SNTAGT. The CDR3 region is CASSDGFWGGGYTF. CDR3 nucleotide sequence: TGTGCCAGCAGTGACGGATTTTGGGGTGGTGGCTACACCTTC.

This chain connects TRBV5-4 to TRBJ2-2; unclear D gene. Germline loops: CDR1 SGHNT, CDR2 YYREEE (reference sequence). V was cut by 6 bases and J by 1 base, with 16 bases left in between. CDR3 length: 16 amino acids. In DNA, the CDR3 is TGTGCCAGCACCTCCCGCGGCAGTGTGAACACCGGGGAGCTGTTTTTT. This sequence encodes CASTSRGSVNTGELFF.

The rearrangement joins TRBV7-2 to TRBJ1-2; 9 bases align to TRBD1. The V gene's germline CDR1 is SGHTA and CDR2 FQGNSA. The V and J ends lost 4 bases and 4 bases, in that order; junction bases with no gene match: 10. This CDR3 has 16 amino acids. CDR3 in amino acids: CASSSYRGLEVYGYTF. The CDR3 DNA sequence: TGTGCCAGCAGCTCTTACAGGGGGCTGGAGGTCTATGGCTACACCTTC.

This clone was found once. The chain carries TRBV6-1 and TRBJ1-4; D is ambiguous. Per the germline V gene, CDR1 is MNHNS and CDR2 is SASEGT. Trimming removed 4 bases at V and 8 bases at J, with 11 bases between. This CDR3 comprises 13 residues. CDR3: CASSAPQREKLFF. CDR3 nucleotides: TGTGCCAGCAGTGCTCCTCAACGGGAAAAACTGTTTTTT.

The rearrangement links TRBV28 to TRBJ2-7, with 7 bases identical to TRBD2. The junction had 6 bases not matched to a gene; V was cut back by 5 bases and J by 2 bases. This CDR3 spans 14 amino acids. Germline V CDR1 and CDR2: MDHEN, SYDVKM. CDR3 loop: CASSIRLAAYEQYF. The CDR3 DNA follows: TGTGCCAGCAGTATCCGACTAGCAGCCTACGAGCAGTACTTC.

This clone came up once. This chain joins TRBV9 and TRBJ1-1; D may be TRBD1 (6 bases). V lost 3 bases and J lost 2, with 23 bases in between. Germline V gene data show CDR1 as SGDLS and CDR2 as YYNGEE. This CDR3 contains 18 residues. The CDR3: CASSAEGRIDRTNTEAFF. The CDR3 DNA sequence: TGTGCCAGCAGCGCTGAGGGAAGAATCGACAGGACAAACACTGAAGCTTTCTTT.

The J gene is TRBJ2-7, the V gene TRBV5-6; 12 bases fit TRBD1. With 4 bases clipped from V and 7 bases from J, the junction kept 6 bases outside the gene matches. Germline V gene data show CDR1 as SGHDT and CDR2 as YYEEEE. The CDR3 covers 14 residues. The CDR3 is CASSGDRGRWEQYF. The CDR3 nucleotides read TGTGCCAGCAGCGGGGACAGGGGGCGCTGGGAGCAGTACTTC. Looking up the rest from reference TRBV5-6 and TRBJ2-7 gives the full variable domain: DAGVTQSPTHLIKTRGQQVTLRCSPKSGHDTVSWYQQALGQGPQFIFQYYEEEERQRGNFPDRFSGHQFPNYSSELNVNALLLGDSALYLCASSGDRGRWEQYFGPGTRLTVT.